These 4 T cell receptor beta chains were sequenced from one sample in a study of shared T cell receptors in the human thymus. Generated by immunoSEQ multiplex PCR, the TCRdb table keeps only in-frame clones and is missing some. Among about 540,000 clones listed, more than 75% were seen once. These records were also assigned to another study, of human thymus T cells.

The sample comprised thymocytes. These receptors came from a boy younger than two with a congenital heart defect.

Only one count was recorded for this clone. The chain joins TRBV12-5 to TRBJ1-2; 7 bases fit TRBD1. This CDR3 is 14 amino acids long. Germline trimming cut 2 bases from V and 4 bases from J; bases unmatched to any gene: 4. CDR1 LGHNT and CDR2 FRNRAP come from the germline V gene. In DNA, the CDR3 is TGTGCTAGTGGTTTGTCCGGGACAGCCTATGGCTACACCTTC. It encodes CASGLSGTAYGYTF.

The chain links TRBV7-9 to TRBJ2-6, with 10 bases that match TRBD1. The V gene end was trimmed by 0 bases and the J gene end by 0 bases; junction bases not matched to a gene: 5. The length of the CDR3 is 19 residues. Looked up from germline, CDR1 is SEHNR and CDR2 is FQNEAQ (reference sequence). DNA of the CDR3: TGTGCCAGCAGCTTAGCAAGACAGGGGGCCTTCTCTGGGGCCAACGTCCTGACTTTC. This sequence encodes CASSLARQGAFSGANVLTF.

This sequence joins TRBV7-8 and TRBJ1-2; 10 bases are a match to TRBD1. Trimming cost V 1 base and J 7 bases; bases outside gene matches: 9. The germline gives CDR1 SGHVS, CDR2 FQNEAQ. The CDR3 totals 16 residues. The CDR3: CASSLVRDRGGCGYTF. The DNA of the CDR3 is TGTGCCAGCAGCTTAGTGAGGGACAGGGGCGGCTGTGGCTACACCTTC.

This chain connects TRBV5-4 to TRBJ2-1; D is possibly TRBD2 (6 bases). Germline V gene lookup returns CDR1 SGHNT and CDR2 YYREEE (reference sequence). This CDR3 comprises 13 residues. V was cut by 10 bases and J by 2 bases, with 13 bases left in between. The CDR3: CAGRRGPYNEQFF. The CDR3 DNA reads as TGTGCCGGGCGGAGGGGACCCTACAATGAGCAGTTCTTC.